A single sample gave rise to the 11 T cell receptor beta chains below, sequenced in a study of blood T cells in healthy people across ages. A J-beta primer mix and a sample-barcoded 5' primer were used in a second PCR of about 7 to 12 cycles. MiXCR, run by TCRdb on the 5' RACE reads, gives a single entry per CDR3 protein. The sample consists of 800,000 to 950,000 distinct CDR3 sequences, approximately 32% of them appearing once. This sample also appeared in a second study, on T cells of mothers and their children.

Material: blood. The receptors were gathered from a woman between 40 and 50 years old in good health.

As for this clonotype: This clone may be a read error of a much larger clone one base away. The chain combines TRBV6-1 with TRBJ2-6, with D possibly matching TRBD2 (7 bases). The CDR3 sequence is 19 residues long. Germline-derived CDR1 and CDR2 are MNHNS and SASEGT. CDR3 bases: TGTGCCAGCAGTGGGTTTGGGGGGGCCCAAAAATCTGGGGCCAACGTCCGGACTTTC. This gives the protein CASSGFGGAQKSGANVRTF.

This clonotype appeared once. The chain links TRBV2 to TRBJ2-4; D may be TRBD1 or TRBD2 (6 bases each). CDR1 and CDR2 from the germline V gene are SNHLY and FYNNEI. CDR3 size: 15 residues. V shed 4 bases and J shed 7 bases, with 17 bases lying between them. The chain's CDR3 is CASSGRATGRNIQYF. As DNA, the CDR3 is TGTGCCAGCAGTGGTAGGGCAACAGGGAGGAACATTCAGTACTTC.

This clonotype has just a few counts. V gene TRBV6-6 combines with J gene TRBJ1-2; TRBD1 might be the D (6 bases). Germline values: CDR1 MNHNY, CDR2 SVGAGI (reference sequence). CDR3 size: 10 residues. V lost 6 bases and J 8 bases, leaving 7 bases between the germline ends. The CDR3 loop reads CASRGTGYTF. The DNA for the CDR3 is TGTGCCAGCAGGGGGACAGGCTACACCTTC.

Many counts were recorded for this clonotype. The chain couples TRBV2 to TRBJ2-5, with TRBD1 identical over 7 bases. There are 11 residues in the CDR3. Per germline, CDR1 SNHLY and CDR2 FYNNEI. The J segment lost 2 bases and the V segment lost 10 bases, leaving 1 base of the junction unmatched. CDR3 residues: CATGQQETQYF. The CDR3 DNA is TGTGCCACGGGACAGCAAGAGACCCAGTACTTC.

Ten or more counts support this clonotype. The rearrangement links TRBV18 to TRBJ2-3; D perhaps matches TRBD2 (6 bases). Trimming left V 6 bases short and J 4 bases short, with 8 bases between. The CDR3 contains 12 residues. Germline CDR1 KGHSH, CDR2 LQKENI. CDR3 protein: CASSPSADTQYF. CDR3 in DNA: TGTGCCAGCTCCCCTAGCGCAGATACGCAGTATTTT.

This clonotype was detected a few times. V gene TRBV30 combines with J gene TRBJ2-1; D gene uncertain. V lost 4 bases, J lost 0 bases, and 10 bases lay in between. The CDR3 is 14 amino acids. In germline, CDR1 is GTSNPN, CDR2 SVGIG (reference sequence). The CDR3 reads CAWTSHASYNEQFF. CDR3 DNA sequence: TGTGCCTGGACGTCGCATGCCTCCTACAATGAGCAGTTCTTC.

This chain joins TRBV4-2 and TRBJ1-1, with D possibly TRBD1 on 5 matching bases. Looked up from germline, CDR1 is LGHNA and CDR2 is YNFKEQ. The CDR3 has 17 residues. The V end lost 4 bases, the J end lost 1 base, and 19 bases lay between the germline ends. CDR3 nucleotides: TGTGCCAGCAGCCTTGATCCGGGACTGACAAAGAACACTGAAGCTTTCTTT. As protein: CASSLDPGLTKNTEAFF.

V and J are TRBV5-5 and TRBJ2-5; TRBD1 agrees at 7 bases. This CDR3 has 17 residues. Germline CDR1 is SGHKS and CDR2 is YYEKEE (reference sequence). V shed 4 bases and J 3 bases; nucleotides not matched to a gene: 15. The CDR3 here is CASSPESGGTAEETQYF. The CDR3 nucleotides are TGTGCCAGCAGCCCGGAGAGCGGTGGGACAGCCGAAGAGACCCAGTACTTC.

Concerning this clonotype itself: A much larger clone lies a single base off, so this may be a read error. V usage is TRBV20-1 and J usage is TRBJ2-1, with D unresolved. CDR1 and CDR2 (germline): DFQATT, SNEGSKA (reference sequence). The CDR3 extends over 14 amino acids. The CDR3 loop reads CSARNLDNYNKQFF. CDR3 nucleotides: TGCAGTGCTAGAAATTTAGACAACTACAATAAGCAGTTCTTC.

This clonotype was detected only a few times. CDR3 amino acids: CSARGLGGVSYNEQFF. The CDR3 bases are TGCAGTGCTAGAGGGCTGGGGGGGGTCTCCTACAATGAGCAGTTCTTC. The rearrangement links TRBV20-1 to TRBJ2-1; 7 bases fit TRBD2. With V trimmed by 1 base and J by 0 bases, 6 bases remained unmatched. The CDR3 contains 16 residues. Germline CDR1 reads DFQATT; CDR2 reads SNEGSKA (reference sequence).

This clonotype was counted many times. The chain is built from TRBV6-6 and TRBJ2-5; 8 positions match TRBD1. Germline V lookup: CDR1 MNHNY, CDR2 SVGAGI (reference sequence). The length of the CDR3 is 13 residues. The ends lost 4 bases at V and 5 bases at J; junction bases unmatched: 3. The CDR3 protein is CASSWTGLETQYF. The CDR3 DNA reads TGTGCCAGCAGTTGGACAGGGTTGGAGACCCAGTACTTC.